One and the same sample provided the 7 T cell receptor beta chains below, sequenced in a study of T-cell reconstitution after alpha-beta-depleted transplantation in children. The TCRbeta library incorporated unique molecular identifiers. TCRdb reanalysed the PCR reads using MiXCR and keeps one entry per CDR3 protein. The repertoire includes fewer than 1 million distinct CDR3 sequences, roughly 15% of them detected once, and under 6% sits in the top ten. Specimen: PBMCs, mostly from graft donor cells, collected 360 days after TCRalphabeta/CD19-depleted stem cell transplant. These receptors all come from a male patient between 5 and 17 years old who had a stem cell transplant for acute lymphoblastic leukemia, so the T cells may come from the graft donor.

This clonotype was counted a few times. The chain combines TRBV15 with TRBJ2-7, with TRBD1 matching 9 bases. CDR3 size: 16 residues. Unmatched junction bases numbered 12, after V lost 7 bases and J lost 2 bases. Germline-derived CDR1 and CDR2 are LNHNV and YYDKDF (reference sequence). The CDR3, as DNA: TGTGCCACCAACCCGATGGGGACAGGGAGTCCCTACGAGCAGTACTTC. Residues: CATNPMGTGSPYEQYF.

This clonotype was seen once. The CDR3 region has the DNA TGTGCCAGCAGCAAAGGGGCCAGGGGCAGGAATGAGCAGTTCTTC. Translating gives CASSKGARGRNEQFF. The gene calls are TRBV21-1 and TRBJ2-1; the table's D call of TRBD1 was not tested on the DNA. TRBV21-1 is designated a pseudogene. The CDR3 runs 15 residues.

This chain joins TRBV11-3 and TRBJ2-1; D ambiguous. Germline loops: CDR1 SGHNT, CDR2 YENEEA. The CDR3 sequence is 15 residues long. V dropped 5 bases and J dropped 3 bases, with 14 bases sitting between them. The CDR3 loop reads CASSPRSGFYNEQFF. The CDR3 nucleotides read TGTGCCAGCAGCCCCCGGAGTGGCTTCTACAATGAGCAGTTCTTC.

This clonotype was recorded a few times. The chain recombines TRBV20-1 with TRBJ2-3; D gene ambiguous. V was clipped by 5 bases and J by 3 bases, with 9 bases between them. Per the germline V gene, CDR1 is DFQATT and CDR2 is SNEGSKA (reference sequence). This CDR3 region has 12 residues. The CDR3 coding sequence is TGCAGTGCTTTCCGCAGGACAGATACGCAGTATTTT. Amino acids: CSAFRRTDTQYF.

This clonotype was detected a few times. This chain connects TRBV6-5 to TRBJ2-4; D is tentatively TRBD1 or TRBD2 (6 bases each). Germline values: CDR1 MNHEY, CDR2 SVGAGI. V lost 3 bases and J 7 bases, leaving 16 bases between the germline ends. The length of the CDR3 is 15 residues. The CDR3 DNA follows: TGTGCCAGCAGTTATGACAGGCGCAGCGGGAACATTCAGTACTTC. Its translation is CASSYDRRSGNIQYF.

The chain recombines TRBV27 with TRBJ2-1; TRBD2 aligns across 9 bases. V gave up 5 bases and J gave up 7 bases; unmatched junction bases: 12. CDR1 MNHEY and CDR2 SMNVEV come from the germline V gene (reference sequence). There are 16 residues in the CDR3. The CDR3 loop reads CASSPDPREGENEQFF. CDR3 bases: TGTGCCAGCAGTCCCGACCCGCGGGAGGGAGAGAATGAGCAGTTCTTC.

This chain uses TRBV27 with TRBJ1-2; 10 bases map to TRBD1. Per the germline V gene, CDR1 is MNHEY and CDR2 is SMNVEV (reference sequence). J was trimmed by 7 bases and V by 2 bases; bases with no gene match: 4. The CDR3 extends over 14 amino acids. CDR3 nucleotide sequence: TGTGCCAGCAGTTTAACGACAGGGGGCATTGGCTACACCTTC. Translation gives CASSLTTGGIGYTF.